The source of this T cell receptor beta chain is a study of T cell repertoires in cytomegalovirus infection. As to this clonotype: Its antigen remains unknown. A read error may explain this, as a much larger clone is one base away.

TCRdb processed the reads anew with MiXCR; each CDR3 protein has one entry. The sample contains around 78,000 distinct CDR3 sequences, roughly a quarter of which appear only once. The germline gives CDR1 MGHRA, CDR2 YSYEKL. This CDR3 is built from 15 residues. V was clipped by 1 base and J by 5 bases, with 12 bases between them. This sample comprised CD8+ T cells from cultured PBMCs, obtained from culture after CMV antigen stimulation. This sequence joins TRBV4-1 and TRBJ2-1; D is possibly TRBD1 (5 bases). The sequence came from a human donor in good health (CMV status not recorded). Some clones in this sample may be carry-over from other donors' samples. The CDR3 here is CASSQVGEWDNEQFF. Here the CDR3 DNA reads TGCGCCAGCAGCCAAGTAGGGGAATGGGACAATGAGCAGTTCTTC.